The 17 T cell receptor beta chains below come from one sample, sequenced in a study of T cells in Graves' hyperthyroidism and ophthalmopathy. Template material for amplifying TCR beta CDR3 regions consisted of RNA transcripts. TCR CDR3 underwent first-round RT-PCR with the HTBI primer set. TCRdb reprocessed the multiplex PCR reads with MiXCR, giving one entry per CDR3 protein. The sample has 350,000 to 400,000 distinct CDR3 sequences, roughly 19% seen once. Specimen: blood. These TCRs come from a young woman with Graves' hyperthyroidism.

In its sample, this clonotype was seen many times. The rearrangement joins TRBV3-1 to TRBJ1-5; TRBD1 might be the D (5 bases). Trimming removed 0 bases from V and 2 bases from J, with 11 bases in between. This CDR3 spans 16 amino acids. CDR1 and CDR2 from the germline V gene are LGHDT and YNNKEL (reference sequence). This chain's CDR3 is CASSQDGVGGNQPQHF. CDR3 sequence (DNA): TGTGCCAGCAGCCAAGATGGCGTGGGGGGCAATCAGCCCCAGCATTTT.

This clonotype was picked up many times. This sequence joins TRBV27 and TRBJ1-1; the match to TRBD1 covers 12 bases. J gave up 11 bases and V 4 bases, and 8 bases lay outside the gene matches. CDR3 length: 14 residues. Per the germline V gene, CDR1 is MNHEY and CDR2 is SMNVEV (reference sequence). The CDR3 sequence is CASSSPGQGAPAFF. The CDR3 region has the DNA TGTGCCAGCAGTTCTCCGGGACAGGGGGCGCCGGCTTTCTTT.

The genes are TRBV2 and TRBJ1-2; TRBD1 might be the D (5 bases). Trimming took 7 bases from V and 6 from J, leaving 15 bases between them. Germline V lookup: CDR1 SNHLY, CDR2 FYNNEI. The CDR3 is 13 residues long. Here the CDR3 reads CASIPRGGNGYTF. CDR3 DNA sequence: TGTGCCAGCATCCCCCGGGGGGGTAATGGCTACACCTTC. The full variable domain, with the rest looked up from reference TRBV2 and TRBJ1-2, is EPEVTQTPSHQVTQMGQEVILRCVPISNHLYFYWYRQILGQKVEFLVSFYNNEISEKSEIFDDQFSVERPDGSNFTLKIRSTKLEDSAMYFCASIPRGGNGYTFGSGTRLTVV.

This clonotype occurred many times. The chain has TRBV29-1 and TRBJ1-1; 9 nucleotides align to TRBD1. Trimming took 0 bases from V and 11 from J; bases not matched to a gene: 13. Germline V gene sequence: CDR1 SQVTM, CDR2 ANQGSEA. CDR3 length: 15 residues. The CDR3 region is CSVEDQGQGSGGAFF. CDR3 in DNA: TGCAGCGTTGAAGATCAGGGACAGGGATCAGGAGGGGCTTTCTTT.

At least ten counts were recorded for this clonotype. The chain is built from TRBV6-1 and TRBJ2-7; D is unclear. Germline CDR1 reads MNHNS; CDR2 reads SASEGT. The CDR3 runs to 14 residues. V was shortened by 2 bases and J by 5 bases, with 13 bases between the two germline ends. CDR3 nucleotide sequence: TGTGCCAGCAGTGAAATGGATGTCGGTAACGAGCAGTACTTC. Translation: CASSEMDVGNEQYF.

This clonotype was counted at least ten times. This chain joins TRBV24-1 and TRBJ1-2; 7 nucleotides line up with TRBD1. The CDR3 spans 14 residues. Germline-derived CDR1 and CDR2 are KGHDR and SFDVKD. Trimming cost V 4 bases and J 8 bases; bases outside gene matches: 9. In DNA form, the CDR3 reads TGTGCCACCAGTGAGTCCGACAGGGCAGACGGCTACACCTTC. Its translation: CATSESDRADGYTF.

Ten or more counts support this clonotype. This chain joins TRBV11-1 and TRBJ2-5, with D maybe TRBD2 (5 bases). The V gene's germline CDR1 is SGHAT and CDR2 FQDESV (reference sequence). Trimming took 5 bases from V and 4 from J, leaving 20 bases between them. The CDR3 consists of 16 residues. CDR3 residues: CASSPEGLKRVETQYF. CDR3 bases: TGTGCCAGCAGCCCAGAAGGACTCAAGAGGGTAGAGACCCAGTACTTC.

V usage is TRBV5-1 and J usage is TRBJ1-5; possibly TRBD1 for D (5 bases). Trimming shortened V by 3 bases and J by 6 bases, and 22 bases separated the two germline ends. Germline V gives CDR1 SGHRS, CDR2 YFSETQ. CDR3 length equals 17 residues. This chain's CDR3 is CASSSPPCGGLCQPQHF. Here the CDR3 DNA reads TGCGCCAGCAGCTCCCCCCCCTGCGGGGGGTTATGTCAGCCCCAGCATTTT.

The chain uses TRBV7-3 and TRBJ1-1; a possible D gene is TRBD1 (6 bases). Germline CDR1 is SGHTA and CDR2 is FQGTGA. This CDR3 is 13 amino acids long. V was trimmed by 2 bases and J by 7 bases, leaving 11 bases between them. The CDR3, as DNA: TGTGCCAGCAGCTTATTTCAGGGGTATGAAGCTTTCTTT. Translated: CASSLFQGYEAFF.

This clonotype was detected ten times or more. The chain carries TRBV6-5 and TRBJ2-2, with D uncertain. There are 15 residues in the CDR3. V lost 2 bases, J lost 0 bases, and 7 bases lay in between. The V gene's germline CDR1 is MNHEY and CDR2 SVGAGI. CDR3 sequence: CASSYDLTNTGELFF. CDR3 nucleotides: TGTGCCAGCAGTTACGACCTAACGAACACCGGGGAGCTGTTTTTT.

In its sample, this clonotype was seen many times. V and J are TRBV5-1 and TRBJ2-7, with D possibly being TRBD2 (6 bases). Per germline, CDR1 SGHRS and CDR2 YFSETQ. V was clipped by 5 bases and J by 2 bases, with 20 bases between them. The CDR3 extends over 16 amino acids. CDR3 amino acids: CASRGSSGGAPYEQYF. As DNA, the CDR3 is TGCGCCAGCAGAGGTAGTAGTGGCGGGGCCCCCTACGAGCAGTACTTC.

This clonotype was seen ten or more times. Here the CDR3 reads CSARVRDPSSYEQYF. The CDR3, as DNA: TGCAGTGCTAGAGTACGGGACCCCAGTTCCTACGAGCAGTACTTC. J is TRBJ2-7 and V is TRBV20-1; D tentatively reads TRBD1 or TRBD2 (5 bases each). Germline CDR1 DFQATT, CDR2 SNEGSKA (reference sequence). There are 15 residues in the CDR3. The V gene lost 1 base and the J gene lost 1 base, with 14 bases spanning the gap.

This clonotype has at least ten counts. DNA of the CDR3: TGTGCCAGCCGGAGGGGGGCAGAAGCTTTCTTT. Its protein product is CASRRGAEAFF. V gene TRBV6-2 or TRBV6-3 combines with J gene TRBJ1-1; tentative D call: TRBD1 (6 bases). V lost 8 bases, J lost 8 bases, and 12 bases lay in between. From germline, CDR1 is MNHEY and CDR2 SVGEGT. This CDR3 is built from 11 residues.

The chain recombines TRBV12-3 or TRBV12-4 with TRBJ2-7; TRBD1 might be the D (6 bases). Trimming stripped 3 bases from V and 0 bases from J, with 12 bases between. CDR3 length: 15 residues. CDR3 nucleotide sequence: TGTGCCAGCAGTTTCTGGGCGGACAGCTCCTACGAGCAGTACTTC. It translates to CASSFWADSSYEQYF.

In this sample, this clonotype turned up many times. The V call is TRBV28, the J call TRBJ2-5; D unclear. Germline V lookup: CDR1 MDHEN, CDR2 SYDVKM. Trimming removed 4 bases from V and 1 base from J, with 10 bases in between. The CDR3 runs to 14 residues. CDR3 sequence: CASSSGWLQETQYF. CDR3 coding DNA: TGTGCCAGCAGTTCCGGTTGGCTCCAAGAGACCCAGTACTTC.

The rearrangement uses TRBV12-3 or TRBV12-4 and TRBJ2-2; D gene uncertain. This CDR3 is 12 amino acids long. With 8 bases removed from V and 3 bases from J, the gap between germline ends came to 7 bases. This CDR3 reads CASPKYTGELFF. The CDR3 nucleotides are TGTGCCAGCCCTAAGTACACCGGGGAGCTGTTTTTT.

This clonotype has a handful of counts. This could be a read error, since a much larger clone is one nucleotide away. The genes are TRBV11-2 and TRBJ1-3; D is possibly TRBD1 (5 bases). Germline loops: CDR1 SGHAT, CDR2 FQNNGV. This CDR3 is built from 12 residues. The CDR3 loop is CASSLQGNTLYF. DNA for the CDR3: TGTGCCAGCAGCCTGCAGGGAAACACCTTATATTTT.